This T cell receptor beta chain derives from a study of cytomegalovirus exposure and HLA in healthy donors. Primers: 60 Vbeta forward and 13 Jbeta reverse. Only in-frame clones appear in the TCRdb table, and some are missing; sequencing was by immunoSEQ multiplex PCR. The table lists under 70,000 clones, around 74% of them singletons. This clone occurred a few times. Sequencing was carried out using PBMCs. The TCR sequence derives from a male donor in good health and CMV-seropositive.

CDR3 coding DNA: TGTGCCAGCAGCTTCACAGGGGAGGATGGCTACACCTTC. Amino acids: CASSFTGEDGYTF. The chain uses TRBV5-6 and TRBJ1-2, with 7 bases matching TRBD1. Germline V gene data show CDR1 as SGHDT and CDR2 as YYEEEE. The V segment lost 2 bases and the J segment 6 bases; nucleotides outside the gene matches: 4. The CDR3 has 13 amino acids.